The 5 T cell receptor beta chains presented below share a single source sample, sequenced in a study of T cell repertoires in cytomegalovirus infection. The antigens of these receptors remain unknown. TCRdb analysed the reads with MiXCR anew, one entry per CDR3 protein. The data contain hundreds of thousands of distinct CDR3 sequences, about 30% of them seen just once; the ten biggest clones take up about 20%. Sequencing used cultured PBMCs, obtained from culture after CMV antigen stimulation. All receptors derive from a human donor in good health (CMV status not recorded). Some clones in this sample may be carry-over from other donors' samples.

The CDR3 DNA is TGTGCCAGCAGTTTCGCGGGGGGACTAGCCAATGAGCAGTTCTTC. Translating gives CASSFAGGLANEQFF. This sequence joins TRBV11-2 and TRBJ2-1, with TRBD2 matching 9 bases. CDR3 length equals 15 residues. J lost 6 bases, V lost 6 bases, and 9 bases had no gene match. The germline V gene has CDR1 SGHAT and CDR2 FQNNGV.

This clonotype was seen repeatedly, ten times or more. The chain is built from TRBV7-2 and TRBJ2-1; 9 positions match TRBD1. V was clipped by 5 bases and J by 5 bases; unmatched bases: 7. This CDR3 is 15 amino acids long. Germline lookup yields CDR1 SGHTA and CDR2 FQGNSA. The CDR3 DNA sequence: TGTGCCAGCAGCCCGGACAGGGGCGTCCACAATGAGCAGTTCTTC. Protein: CASSPDRGVHNEQFF. Supplemented by reference TRBV7-2 and TRBJ2-1, the full variable domain reads GAGVSQSPSNKVTEKGKDVELRCDPISGHTALYWYRQSLGQGLEFLIYFQGNSAPDKSGLPSDRFSAERTGGSVSTLTIQRTQQEDSAVYLCASSPDRGVHNEQFFGPGTRLTVL.

This clonotype was counted a few times. V usage is TRBV7-6 and J usage is TRBJ2-3; no clear D gene. V dropped 8 bases and J dropped 1 base, with 10 bases sitting between them. Germline CDR1 reads SGHVS; CDR2 reads FNYEAQ. The CDR3 is 13 residues long. This CDR3 reads CASGDGGTDTQYF. CDR3 DNA sequence: TGTGCCAGCGGAGACGGAGGCACAGATACGCAGTATTTT.

The J gene is TRBJ1-2, the V gene TRBV4-3, with unresolved D. V was cut by 1 base and J by 3 bases, with 9 bases left in between. Germline V gene data show CDR1 as LGHNA and CDR2 as YSLEER. The CDR3 is 14 residues long. The CDR3 spells CASSQVVGHYGYTF. As DNA, the CDR3 is TGCGCCAGCAGCCAAGTCGTGGGTCACTATGGCTACACCTTC.

There are many counts of this clonotype. The J gene is TRBJ2-3, the V gene TRBV7-2; perhaps TRBD1 as D (6 bases). The CDR3 runs 15 residues. V lost 4 bases, J lost 0 bases, and 11 bases lay in between. Germline CDR1 and CDR2: SGHTA and FQGNSA. CDR3 DNA: TGTGCCAGCAGCTCTTGGGACATTAGCACAGATACGCAGTATTTT. It codes for CASSSWDISTDTQYF.